Below, 18 T cell receptor beta chains from the same sample are listed, as sequenced in a study of T cell repertoires in ileal Crohn's disease. Time point reported: neoterminal ileum biopsy at postoperative endoscopy, about 6 months after surgery. The protocol was immunoSEQ multiplex PCR, while the TCRdb copy is restricted to in-frame clones and leaves out a portion. In the table there are about 59,000 clones, around 90% of which are singletons. Sequencing was done on a sample of ileal tissue. The receptors were sampled from an adult with Crohn's disease.

This clone was detected a few times. V usage is TRBV5-1 and J usage is TRBJ1-6; 9 bases align to TRBD1. The CDR3 spans 14 residues. The trim removed 2 bases at V and 7 bases at J, leaving 1 base unmatched. CDR1 is SGHRS, CDR2 YFSETQ, per germline. In DNA, the CDR3 is TGCGCCAGCAGCTTAGGACAGGGGAATTCACCCCTCCACTTT. Its translation: CASSLGQGNSPLHF.

The chain has TRBV5-4 and TRBJ1-3; maybe TRBD1 (5 bases). This CDR3 comprises 15 residues. V was shortened by 1 base and J by 3 bases, with 11 bases between the two germline ends. Germline V gene lookup returns CDR1 SGHNT and CDR2 YYREEE (reference sequence). The DNA of the CDR3 is TGTGCCAGCAGCTTGCAAGGGGCGCGTGGAAACACCATATATTTT. It translates to CASSLQGARGNTIYF.

The CDR3 DNA reads as TGTGCCAGCCGACTGGACAGGGATACCAATCAGCCCCAGCATTTT. Translating it yields CASRLDRDTNQPQHF. The chain carries TRBV7-2 and TRBJ1-5; 8 bases are a match to TRBD1. CDR3 length: 15 residues. Unmatched junction bases numbered 9, after V lost 8 bases and J lost 3 bases. Germline values: CDR1 SGHTA, CDR2 FQGNSA. The full variable domain, completed using reference TRBV7-2 and TRBJ1-5, is GAGVSQSPSNKVTEKGKDVELRCDPISGHTALYWYRQSLGQGLEFLIYFQGNSAPDKSGLPSDRFSAERTGGSVSTLTIQRTQQEDSAVYLCASRLDRDTNQPQHFGDGTRLSIL.

This rearrangement joins TRBV7-2 to TRBJ1-5; D not certain. Trimming pared 5 bases from V and 7 bases from J, leaving 12 bases between. CDR1 and CDR2 (germline): SGHTA, FQGNSA. CDR3 size: 13 residues. The CDR3 DNA sequence: TGTGCCAGCAGCCGGTGGGAGAGACAGCCCCAGCATTTT. Amino acids: CASSRWERQPQHF. The variable domain in full, with the rest retrieved from reference TRBV7-2 and TRBJ1-5, is GAGVSQSPSNKVTEKGKDVELRCDPISGHTALYWYRQSLGQGLEFLIYFQGNSAPDKSGLPSDRFSAERTGGSVSTLTIQRTQQEDSAVYLCASSRWERQPQHFGDGTRLSIL.

This chain connects TRBV5-1 to TRBJ1-2; 7 bases fit TRBD1. CDR1 and CDR2 from the germline V gene are SGHRS and YFSETQ. The CDR3 sequence is 12 residues long. The trim removed 4 bases at V and 6 bases at J, leaving 3 bases unmatched. Written as DNA, the CDR3 is TGCGCCAGCAGCAGAGACAGGGATGGCTACACCTTC. It yields the protein CASSRDRDGYTF.

The chain joins TRBV10-3 to TRBJ1-1, with 7 bases aligning to TRBD1. This CDR3 is 15 amino acids long. CDR1 is ENHRY and CDR2 is SYGVKD in the germline V gene. V shed 2 bases and J 1 base; nucleotides not matched to a gene: 4. DNA of the CDR3: TGTGCCATCAGTGAGCCGGGGACAGCGAACACTGAAGCTTTCTTT. Its protein is CAISEPGTANTEAFF.

The chain joins TRBV9 to TRBJ2-2, with a tentative D call TRBD2 (5 bases). The germline V gene encodes CDR1 SGDLS and CDR2 YYNGEE. CDR3 length: 17 residues. V lost 2 bases and J lost 1, with 15 bases in between. CDR3 coding DNA: TGTGCCAGCAGCGTCTTGGGAGAAGAGGGGAACACCGGGGAGCTGTTTTTT. Protein sequence: CASSVLGEEGNTGELFF.

This chain connects TRBV15 to TRBJ2-5, with 7 bases that match TRBD1. Trimming at V came to 0 bases and at J to 2 bases, leaving 6 bases not matched to a gene. From germline, CDR1 is LNHNV and CDR2 YYDKDF (reference sequence). CDR3 length equals 16 residues. The CDR3 is CATSRDWGTDQETQYF. The CDR3 nucleotides read TGTGCCACCAGCAGAGATTGGGGGACAGATCAAGAGACCCAGTACTTC.

The J gene is TRBJ2-5, the V gene TRBV2; 8 bases agree with TRBD2. The germline V gene has CDR1 SNHLY and CDR2 FYNNEI. V was clipped by 6 bases and J by 5 bases; unmatched bases: 8. CDR3 length equals 14 residues. The CDR3 nucleotides are TGTGCCAGCAGCGAGAGGACTAGCATGGAGACCCAGTACTTC. Translating gives CASSERTSMETQYF.

This clone appeared a few times. The chain carries TRBV6-5 and TRBJ2-4, with a tentative D call TRBD2 (6 bases). This CDR3 has 12 amino acids. Per germline, CDR1 MNHEY and CDR2 SVGAGI. Trimming cost V 5 bases and J 5 bases, with 7 bases left between them. The CDR3 region has the DNA TGTGCCAGCAGTACGGGGGAAAACATTCAGTACTTC. This codes for CASSTGENIQYF.

The chain employs TRBV10-3 and TRBJ2-7; D is uncertain. Per germline, CDR1 ENHRY and CDR2 SYGVKD. The CDR3 covers 13 residues. V shed 3 bases and J shed 2 bases, with 8 bases lying between them. The CDR3 DNA is TGTGCCATCAGTGACAGCCTAGCCTACGAGCAGTACTTC. Protein: CAISDSLAYEQYF.

J is TRBJ2-3 and V is TRBV5-1, with D unresolved. The CDR3 is 16 amino acids. Trimming removed 4 bases from V and 9 bases from J, with 24 bases in between. Germline CDR1 SGHRS, CDR2 YFSETQ. The CDR3 is CASSTGTRPGTETQYF. The CDR3 DNA reads as TGCGCCAGCAGCACCGGAACAAGACCCGGCACGGAGACGCAGTATTTT.

CDR3 nucleotide sequence: TGTGCCAGTAGTATCGATGGGACAGACACTGAAGCTTTCTTT. Translation: CASSIDGTDTEAFF. The chain uses TRBV19 and TRBJ1-1, with 7 bases aligning to TRBD1. After removal of 3 bases from V and 3 bases from J, the junction contained 4 bases not matched to a gene. This CDR3 spans 14 amino acids. The germline V gene has CDR1 LNHDA and CDR2 SQIVND (reference sequence).

J is TRBJ2-7 and V is TRBV4-1, with D possibly matching TRBD2 (6 bases). V lost 1 base, J lost 1 base, and 11 bases lay in between. Germline CDR1 and CDR2: MGHRA and YSYEKL. CDR3 length equals 15 residues. This CDR3 is CASSQVEGGSYEQYF. DNA of the CDR3: TGCGCCAGCAGCCAAGTGGAGGGCGGTTCCTACGAGCAGTACTTC.

This clone was seen more than once but under ten times. The chain employs TRBV7-6 and TRBJ2-5; tentatively, D is TRBD1 (6 bases). This CDR3 region has 17 residues. CDR1 is SGHVS, CDR2 FNYEAQ, per germline. The V gene lost 3 bases and the J gene lost 2 bases, with 19 bases spanning the gap. CDR3 residues: CASSFGQNLNLQETQYF. Here the CDR3 DNA reads TGTGCCAGCAGCTTTGGACAGAATCTTAATTTACAAGAGACCCAGTACTTC.

The chain is built from TRBV9 and TRBJ1-2; possible D gene TRBD1, 6 bases. The CDR3 contains 16 residues. Trimming removed 1 base at V and 4 bases at J, with 17 bases between. Germline assignment: CDR1 SGDLS and CDR2 YYNGEE. In DNA form, the CDR3 reads TGTGCCAGCAGCGTAAGAACAGGGCCCGATCTCTATGGCTACACCTTC. Translated: CASSVRTGPDLYGYTF.

The genes are TRBV5-1 and TRBJ2-5; TRBD1 agrees at 8 bases. This CDR3 region has 14 residues. The junction had 3 bases not matched to a gene; V was cut back by 0 bases and J by 5 bases. Germline V gene sequence: CDR1 SGHRS, CDR2 YFSETQ. The CDR3 here is CASSLVTGGETQYF. For the CDR3, the DNA is TGCGCCAGCAGCTTGGTCACAGGGGGGGAGACCCAGTACTTC.

This chain uses TRBV2 with TRBJ1-3; tentative D call: TRBD1 (6 bases). The CDR3 consists of 16 residues. Germline CDR1 reads SNHLY; CDR2 reads FYNNEI. Trimming shortened V by 2 bases and J by 2 bases, and 13 bases separated the two germline ends. In nucleotides, the CDR3 is TGTGCCAGCAGTGAATCCCGAACAGGGACTGGAAACACCATATATTTT. It yields the protein CASSESRTGTGNTIYF.